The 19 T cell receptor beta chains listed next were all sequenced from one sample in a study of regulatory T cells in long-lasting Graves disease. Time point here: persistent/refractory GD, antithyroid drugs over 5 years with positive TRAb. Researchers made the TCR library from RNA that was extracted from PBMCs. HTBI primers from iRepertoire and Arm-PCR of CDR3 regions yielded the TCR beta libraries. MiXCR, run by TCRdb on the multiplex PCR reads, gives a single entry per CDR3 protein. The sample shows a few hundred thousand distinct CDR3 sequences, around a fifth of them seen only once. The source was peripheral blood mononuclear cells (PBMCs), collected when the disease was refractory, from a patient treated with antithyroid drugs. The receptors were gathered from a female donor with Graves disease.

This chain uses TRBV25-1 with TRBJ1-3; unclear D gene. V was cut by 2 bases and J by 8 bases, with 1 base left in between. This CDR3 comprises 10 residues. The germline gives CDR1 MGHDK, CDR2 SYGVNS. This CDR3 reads CASSEDTIYF. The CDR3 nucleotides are TGTGCCAGCAGTGAAGACACCATATATTTT.

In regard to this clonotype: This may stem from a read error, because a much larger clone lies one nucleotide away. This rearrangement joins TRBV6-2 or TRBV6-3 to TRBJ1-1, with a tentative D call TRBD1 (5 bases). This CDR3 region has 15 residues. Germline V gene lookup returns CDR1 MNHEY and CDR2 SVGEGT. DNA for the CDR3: TGTACCAGCAGTTACTCCAGGGTAGAGGGGACTGAAGCTTTCTTT. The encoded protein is CTSSYSRVEGTEAFF.

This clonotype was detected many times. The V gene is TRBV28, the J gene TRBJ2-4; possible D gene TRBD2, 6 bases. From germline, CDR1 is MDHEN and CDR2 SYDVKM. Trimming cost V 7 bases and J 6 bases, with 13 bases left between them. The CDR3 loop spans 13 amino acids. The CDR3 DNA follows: TGTGCCAGCAAGGCCGCGGAGGGAAACATTCAGTACTTC. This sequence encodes CASKAAEGNIQYF.

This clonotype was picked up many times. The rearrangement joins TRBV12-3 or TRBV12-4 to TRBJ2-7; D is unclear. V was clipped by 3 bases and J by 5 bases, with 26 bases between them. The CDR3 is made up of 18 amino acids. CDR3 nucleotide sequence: TGTGCCAGCAGTTTCTCTCCAGCCGGACCTGAAGGGTTCCACGAGCAGTACTTC. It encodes CASSFSPAGPEGFHEQYF.

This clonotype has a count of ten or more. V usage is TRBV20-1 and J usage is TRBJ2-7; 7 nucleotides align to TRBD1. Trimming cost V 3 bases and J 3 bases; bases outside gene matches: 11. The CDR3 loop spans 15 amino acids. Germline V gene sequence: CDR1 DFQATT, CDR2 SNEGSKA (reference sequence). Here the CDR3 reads CSARESGGNIYEQYF. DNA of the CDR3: TGCAGTGCTAGGGAGTCAGGGGGTAATATCTACGAGCAGTACTTC.

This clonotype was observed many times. The CDR3 DNA is TGTGCCAGCAGTTCGGGGGGGTCTCAGCCCCAGCATTTT. Amino acid sequence: CASSSGGSQPQHF. This chain connects TRBV27 to TRBJ1-5, with D perhaps matching TRBD1 (5 bases). The CDR3 is 13 residues long. V lost 4 bases to trimming and J lost 6 bases, with 10 bases between them. Germline-derived CDR1 and CDR2 are MNHEY and SMNVEV (reference sequence).

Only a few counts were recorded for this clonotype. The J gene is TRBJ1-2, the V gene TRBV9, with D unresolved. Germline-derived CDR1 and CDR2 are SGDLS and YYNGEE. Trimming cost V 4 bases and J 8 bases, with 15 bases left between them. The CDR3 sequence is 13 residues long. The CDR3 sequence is CASSPNSVGGYTF. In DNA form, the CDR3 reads TGTGCCAGCAGCCCCAACAGCGTGGGGGGCTACACCTTC.

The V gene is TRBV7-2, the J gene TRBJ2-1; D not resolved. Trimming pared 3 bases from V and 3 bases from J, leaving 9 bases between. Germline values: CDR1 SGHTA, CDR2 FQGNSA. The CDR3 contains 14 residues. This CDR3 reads CASSFGPNYNEQFF. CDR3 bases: TGTGCCAGCAGCTTCGGACCTAACTACAATGAGCAGTTCTTC.

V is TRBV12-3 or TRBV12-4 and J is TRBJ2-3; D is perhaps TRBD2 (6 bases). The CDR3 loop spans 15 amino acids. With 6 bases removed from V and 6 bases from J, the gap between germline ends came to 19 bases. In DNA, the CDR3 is TGTGCCAGCAGCCGGGACTCCCTCAATAGGGATACGCAGTATTTT. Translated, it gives CASSRDSLNRDTQYF.

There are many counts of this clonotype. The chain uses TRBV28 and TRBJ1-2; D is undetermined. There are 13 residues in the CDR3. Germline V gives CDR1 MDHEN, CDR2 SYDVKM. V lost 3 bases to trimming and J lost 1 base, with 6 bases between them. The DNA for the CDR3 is TGTGCCAGCAGTTTGGCAGTTAACTATGGCTACACCTTC. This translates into CASSLAVNYGYTF.

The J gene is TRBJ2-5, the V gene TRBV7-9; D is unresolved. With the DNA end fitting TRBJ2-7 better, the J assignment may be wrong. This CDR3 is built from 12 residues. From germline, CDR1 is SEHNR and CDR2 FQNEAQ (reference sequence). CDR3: CASSSLMDEQYF. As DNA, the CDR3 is TGTGCCAGCAGCTCCCTGATGGACGAGCAGTACTTC.

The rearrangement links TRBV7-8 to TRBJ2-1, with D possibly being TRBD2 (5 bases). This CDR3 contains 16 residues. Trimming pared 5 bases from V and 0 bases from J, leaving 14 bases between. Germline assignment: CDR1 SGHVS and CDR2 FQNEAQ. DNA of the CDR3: TGTGCCAGCAGCCGCCTTCCGGGAAGCTCCTACAATGAGCAGTTCTTC. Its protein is CASSRLPGSSYNEQFF.

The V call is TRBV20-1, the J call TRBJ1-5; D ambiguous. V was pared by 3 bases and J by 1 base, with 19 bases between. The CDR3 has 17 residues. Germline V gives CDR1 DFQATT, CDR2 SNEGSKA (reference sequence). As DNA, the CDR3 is TGCAGTGCTAGTATCGCCGACCTTGGTGGAAGCAATCAGCCCCAGCATTTT. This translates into CSASIADLGGSNQPQHF.

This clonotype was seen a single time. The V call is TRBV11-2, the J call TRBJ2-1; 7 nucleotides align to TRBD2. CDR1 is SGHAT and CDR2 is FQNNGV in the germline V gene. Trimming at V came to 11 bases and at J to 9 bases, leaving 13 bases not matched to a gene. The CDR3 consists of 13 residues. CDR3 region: CAEGGYGMAEQFF. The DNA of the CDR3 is TGTGCCGAGGGAGGGTATGGAATGGCTGAGCAGTTCTTC. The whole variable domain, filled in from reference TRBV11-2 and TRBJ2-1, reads EAGVAQSPRYKIIEKRQSVAFWCNPISGHATLYWYQQILGQGPKLLIQFQNNGVVDDSQLPKDRFSAERLKGVDSTLKIQPAKLEDSAVYLCAEGGYGMAEQFFGPGTRLTVL.

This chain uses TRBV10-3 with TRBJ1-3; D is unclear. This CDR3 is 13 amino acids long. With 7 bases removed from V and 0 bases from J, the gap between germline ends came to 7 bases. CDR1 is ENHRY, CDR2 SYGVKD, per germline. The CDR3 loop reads CAIKEISGNTIYF. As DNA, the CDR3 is TGTGCCATCAAGGAGATCTCTGGAAACACCATATATTTT.

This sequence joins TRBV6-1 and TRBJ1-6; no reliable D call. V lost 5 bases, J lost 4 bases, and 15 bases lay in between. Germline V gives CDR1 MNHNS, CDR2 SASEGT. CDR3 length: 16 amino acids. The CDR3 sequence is CASSPRPGIYNSPLHF. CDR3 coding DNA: TGTGCCAGCAGTCCACGTCCAGGAATATATAATTCACCCCTCCACTTT.

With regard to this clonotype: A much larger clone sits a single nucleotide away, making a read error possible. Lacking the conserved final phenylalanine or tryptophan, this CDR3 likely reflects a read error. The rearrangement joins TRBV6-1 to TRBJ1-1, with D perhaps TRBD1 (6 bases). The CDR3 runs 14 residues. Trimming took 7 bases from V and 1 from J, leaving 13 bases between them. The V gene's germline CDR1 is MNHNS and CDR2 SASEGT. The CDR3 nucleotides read TGTGCCAGCACATTCCGGACAGAGAACACTGAAGCTTTCATT. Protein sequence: CASTFRTENTEAFI.

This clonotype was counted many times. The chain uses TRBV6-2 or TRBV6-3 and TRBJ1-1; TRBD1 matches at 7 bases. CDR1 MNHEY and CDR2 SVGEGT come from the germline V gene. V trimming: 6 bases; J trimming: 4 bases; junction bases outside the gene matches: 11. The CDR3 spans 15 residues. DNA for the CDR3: TGTGCCAGCAGACCCGACGGGACAGAACTCACTGAAGCTTTCTTT. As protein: CASRPDGTELTEAFF.

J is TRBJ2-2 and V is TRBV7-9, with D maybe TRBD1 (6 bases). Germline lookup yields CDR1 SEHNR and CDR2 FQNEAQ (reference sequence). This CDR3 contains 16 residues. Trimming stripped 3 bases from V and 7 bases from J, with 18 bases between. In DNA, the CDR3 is TGTGCCAGCAGCTTCATAAATCAGGGGCTCGACGGGGAGCTGTTTTTT. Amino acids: CASSFINQGLDGELFF.